This T cell receptor (beta chain) is from a study of blood T cell repertoires in COVID-19. The wider study: The origin of the acute and convalescent COVID-19 samples was the United States, Italy and Spain. Nucleic acid was either cDNA or gDNA, and it came from T cells, B-cell-depleted T cells, or PBMCs.

Per the germline V gene, CDR1 is MDHEN and CDR2 is SYDVKM. V lost 2 bases and J lost 4, with 8 bases in between. The CDR3 is made up of 13 amino acids. Original handling: Reference gene primer amplification yielded estimated nucleated cell counts. Here immunoSEQ multiplex PCR was the method, and the copy in TCRdb shows in-frame clones only, minus some. The V and J calls and the clone size are those of that table, but D and trimming were determined from the DNA. The sample holds hundreds of thousands of clones, roughly 89% seen once. Sequencing used peripheral blood. The sequence derives from a man in his fifties or sixties who had recovered from COVID-19. This rearrangement joins TRBV28 to TRBJ1-2; no firm D call. The CDR3 DNA reads TGTGCCAGCAGTTTAGAAGAACTCTATGGCTACACCTTC. It is translated as CASSLEELYGYTF.